This T cell receptor beta chain was sequenced for a study of cytomegalovirus exposure and HLA in healthy donors (dated by TCRdb to about 2017). In the study overall: An earlier analysis of around 600 of the donors reported 250 to 300 Gb of sequence data and around 120 million unique TCR beta sequences from approximately 180 million T cells. Around 330 gigabases of sequencing data and 91 million or so unique TCR sequences made up an early release that covered roughly 670 HLA-typed donors. Of the roughly 400 genotyped donors, 65% to 90% fell in the genetic ancestry cluster associated with self-reported Caucasian donors. The aim of the study was to test whether cataloging public T cell receptors could identify signatures of past pathogen exposure. Using immunosequencing, the study profiled T cell repertoires from fewer than 850 subjects and related those repertoires to cytomegalovirus serostatus. Besides the first cohort of 666 subjects, a separate validation cohort made up of roughly 120 different subjects was used. To predict cytomegalovirus infection status, the study combined high-throughput TCR immunosequencing, statistical association of individual TCRs with disease status, and machine learning. A later analysis re-examined previously published TCR beta repertoires from roughly 650 donors and added high-resolution HLA genotyping to investigate patterns of TCR occurrence. In the later analysis, no new phenotypic data were used to find candidate immune exposures; instead, reliance was placed on TCR beta sequences and their occurrence across donors. An earlier analysis of approximately 500 of the donors applied high-throughput TCR beta sequencing to assess whether each TCR beta V gene segment acted as functional or pseudogenic. Donor age, sex, ethnicity and CMV serostatus were compiled alongside the repertoire data. A later genetic analysis took genome-wide SNP genotypes for about 55% of the 666 donors and used that subset as a discovery cohort. All discovery cohort repertoires had been generated on a single sequencing platform. Class I and class II HLA loci were covered by the typing at four-digit resolution. The number of donors typed differed by locus, with roughly 629-640 for A, B, C, DRB1 and DQB1, about 500 for DQA1, about 610 for DPA1, and about 450 for DPB1. Roughly five DR-DQ haplotypes were treated as single units for association and clustering because of strong linkage in the cohort. Among 300 to 500 genotyped donors of the cohort, an average of about 240,000 unique TCR beta nucleotide sequences was sequenced per donor, of which 15% to 20% were non-productive. Study-wide findings and limitations: Most CMV-associated TCR beta chains appeared to be HLA-restricted in a later analysis, and the HLA associations seemed to be driven largely by CMV exposure. The classifier was reported to diagnose cytomegalovirus status with high specificity and sensitivity in both the original and validation cohorts. According to the authors, the approach could potentially be generalized to other disease states and immunological phenotypes. Compared with equally common non-associated chains, HLA-associated TCR beta chains in a later analysis were more clonally expanded and had lower generation probabilities. Broadly in line with IMGT annotations, most TCR beta V segments showed up in productive rearrangements about 87% or about 30% of the time in an earlier analysis of some 590 of the donors. Some IMGT-functional V segments, including TRBV6-2 and TRBV6-3, could not be distinguished by the 87-base-pair reads and were therefore excluded. Correlated functional status among segregating V segments might be attributable to linkage disequilibrium, but an unknown experimental factor could not be ruled out. V-gene and J-gene trimming of TCR beta chains was associated with a missense DCLRE1C variant in a later genetic analysis, and the association was replicated in an independent cohort. In a later analysis, several top co-occurrence clusters were reported to appear linked to parvovirus B19, influenza, CMV and Epstein-Barr virus. The only immune exposure information available for the cohort was CMV serostatus. Presence/absence analyses assumed roughly uniform sequencing depth across donors, an assumption that may not hold. When HLA alleles, especially DR and DQ, strongly co-occurred, attributing TCR associations to individual alleles was difficult. Specific HLA alleles were associated with 15,000 to 20,000 TCR beta sequences at a false discovery rate of 0.05 in a later analysis. A further reported finding was that TCR beta sequences accurately predicted the HLA-A and HLA-B alleles for most subjects in the first cohort. Roughly 17 rarely observed V segments, including chromosome 9 orphons, were excluded from the earlier analysis of approximately 500 of the donors because counts were too low. The sequencing pipeline was judged likely to have produced a cluster of highly shared sequence variants as a technical artifact. Across donors, most TCR sequences were observed very rarely, whereas some public TCRs were present in many individuals. In the study, some 180 TCR beta chains were listed as associated with cytomegalovirus. According to a later genetic analysis, donors in an Asian-associated ancestry cluster had fewer N-insertions in productive TCRs than the roughly 660-donor mean. This cohort had only TCR beta chains sequenced, and the lack of alpha or paired-chain data limited which features could be detected. In vitro tests confirmed that a few of the cytomegalovirus-associated TCR beta chains recognize cytomegalovirus antigens. A later analysis found that TCR association rates varied across HLA loci, with DRB1 alleles showing the most associated TCRs and HLA-C alleles the fewest. Because HLA typing was unavailable for some donors at each locus, only the typed subset was used in association tests.

This clone was detected only once. What this receptor recognizes is not known. No base quality values were provided; no much bigger clone lies one nucleotide off. The cysteine opens and the phenylalanine closes a CDR3 of 16 amino acids. Solely the CDR3 DNA is kept, with 48 bases framed from the first base. As encoded in the germline V gene, CDR1 is SGHVS while CDR2 is FQNEAQ. V loses 0 bases, J loses 4 bases, and the germline ends lie 14 bases apart. The cohort consisted of 666 healthy bone marrow donors. At the time of sampling, every cohort member was nominally healthy, though immune exposures that went unrecorded were likely present. The donor tested CMV seropositive and was one of the 289 seropositive cohort members. A peripheral blood sample was provided by each donor, and peripheral blood mononuclear cells were used for TCR beta sequencing. The Qiagen DNeasy Blood Extraction Kit was used to extract genomic DNA from the blood cell samples.

The library came from the immunoSEQ multiplex PCR assay. The multiplex PCR relied on a mix of 60 forward primers for TCR Vbeta segments and 13 reverse primers for TCR Jbeta segments. The CDR3 region of rearranged TCR beta genes was amplified from genomic DNA by a multiplex PCR assay. The amplified TCR beta libraries were sequenced on the Illumina HiSeq System as 87-base-pair reads. Per the source publication's procedure: A later analysis counted about 82 million unique TCR beta chains across the 550 to 750 repertoires, and about 10 million of these chains were shared by at least two donors. To remove PCR and sequencing errors, raw reads were error-corrected and collapsed into unique sequences using a nearest-neighbor algorithm that merged closely related sequences. CDR3 sequences were aligned to IMGT reference sequences to assign V, D and J gene segments. For a sequence to be retained, at least a six-nucleotide match to both a V gene segment and a J gene segment was required. A rearrangement counted as productive if the CDR3 had no stop codons and remained in frame with V and J, and every other rearrangement counted as non-productive. Following IMGT convention, CDR3 was defined as the stretch from the second conserved V-encoded cysteine up to the conserved J-encoded phenylalanine. The earlier analysis of 587 of the donors excluded any sequence lacking an unambiguous match to a single V gene segment. An earlier analysis of fewer than 750 of the donors called V segments functional above 56.7% productive rearrangements and segregating when the between-donor standard deviation exceeded 5%. To diagnose cytomegalovirus status from the catalog of TCR beta chain sequences, a statistical classification framework was built. In a later analysis, V and J genes were assigned by comparing TCR nucleotide sequences against IMGT/GENE-DB human TR gene sequences. Using the TCRdist pipeline, a later analysis assigned CDR3 sequences along with most-parsimonious VDJ recombination scenarios. A later analysis defined each TCR beta chain by its CDR3 amino acid sequence plus V-gene family, and excluded reads lacking a unique V-gene family. In a later analysis, around 650 highly shared, low-generation-probability nucleotide sequences were removed to address suspected cross-contamination and a sequencing artifact. For each public chain, a later analysis derived a clonal expansion index from normalized ranks of inferred template counts within each repertoire. In a later analysis, generation probabilities were computed using a VDJ recombination model fitted to out-of-frame rearrangements, and the results were checked against IGoR. A later analysis scored TCR-TCR, TCR-HLA and TCR-CMV co-occurrence with hypergeometric tests, applying a repertoire-size bias correction to TCR pairs. In a later analysis, false discovery rates were estimated by permuting HLA or CMV assignments 20 times. In a later analysis, co-occurring TCRs were grouped using DBSCAN, and TCRdist sequence similarity was added for clustering within HLA-allele-positive subsets. Repertoires with fewer than 30,000 or more than 120,000 public chains were left out of co-occurrence clustering, as were roughly five repertoires with anomalous nucleotide sharing. TCRdb took this table from immuneACCESS and kept in-frame rearrangements with V and J called. Such tables lack part of the clones; where checked against another copy, unresolved V genes explain under half of the gap, and the rest is unexplained. V and J calls and clone size are copied from that table; D and trimming were computed from the DNA. For this sample the table gives about 140,000 clones, of which roughly 83% were detected only once. The biggest ten clones account for around 4% of the sample.

The TCR originated in a man between 35 and 55 years old in good health and CMV-seropositive. Source material: PBMCs. Recombination connected TRBV7-8 to TRBJ2-3; the D gene is perhaps TRBD1, on 6 matching bases. The CDR3 protein sequence reads: CASSLADRWGPDTQYF. The nucleotide sequence reads TGTGCCAGCAGCTTAGCCGACAGGTGGGGCCCAGATACGCAGTATTTT.